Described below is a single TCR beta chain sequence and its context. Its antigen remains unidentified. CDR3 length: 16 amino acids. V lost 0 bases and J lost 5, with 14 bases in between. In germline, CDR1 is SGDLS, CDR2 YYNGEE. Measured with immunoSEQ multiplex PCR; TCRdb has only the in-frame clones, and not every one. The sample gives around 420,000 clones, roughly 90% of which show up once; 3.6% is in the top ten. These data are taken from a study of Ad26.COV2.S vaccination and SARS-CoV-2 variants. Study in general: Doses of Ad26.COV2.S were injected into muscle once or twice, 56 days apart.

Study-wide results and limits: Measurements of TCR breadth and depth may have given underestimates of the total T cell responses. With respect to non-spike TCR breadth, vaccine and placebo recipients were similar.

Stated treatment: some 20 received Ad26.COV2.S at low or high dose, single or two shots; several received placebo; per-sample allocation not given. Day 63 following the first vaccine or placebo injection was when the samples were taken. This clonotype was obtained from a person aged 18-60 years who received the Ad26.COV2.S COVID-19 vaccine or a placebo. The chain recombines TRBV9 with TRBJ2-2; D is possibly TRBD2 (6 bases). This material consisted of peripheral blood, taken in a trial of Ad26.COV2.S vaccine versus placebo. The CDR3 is CASSVVPRAGTGELFF. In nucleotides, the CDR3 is TGTGCCAGCAGCGTAGTCCCCAGGGCGGGGACCGGGGAGCTGTTTTTT.